Below, 27 T cell receptor beta chains from the same sample are listed, as sequenced in a study of T cell responses to AZD1222 COVID-19 vaccine (dated by TCRdb to the early 2020s). The time point label, as the study defines it: baseline before first vaccination. Library creation used the immunoSEQ multiplex PCR assay. The table was pulled from immuneACCESS by TCRdb, which kept in-frame rearrangements only. Such tables lose some clones; where checked, under half of the loss comes from unresolved V genes, and the rest has no known cause. The sample table holds approximately 56,000 clones, of which 70% to 90% were seen once. Roughly 15% of the sample is held by the ten biggest clonotypes. The material was peripheral blood, obtained on day 0 of AZD1222 vaccination. The receptor set was obtained from an adult in good health.

This chain uses TRBV11-2 with TRBJ1-5; D is perhaps TRBD1 (6 bases). Trimming cost V 3 bases and J 1 base, with 10 bases left between them. Germline V gene data show CDR1 as SGHAT and CDR2 as FQNNGV. There are 15 residues in the CDR3. This CDR3 is CASSLGGASNQPQHF. The CDR3, as DNA: TGTGCCAGCAGCTTGGGGGGGGCAAGCAATCAGCCCCAGCATTTT. The complete variable domain, with remaining parts taken from reference TRBV11-2 and TRBJ1-5, reads EAGVAQSPRYKIIEKRQSVAFWCNPISGHATLYWYQQILGQGPKLLIQFQNNGVVDDSQLPKDRFSAERLKGVDSTLKIQPAKLEDSAVYLCASSLGGASNQPQHFGDGTRLSIL.

This chain uses TRBV7-2 with TRBJ1-2; no reliable D call. CDR1 and CDR2 from the germline V gene are SGHTA and FQGNSA. V shed 5 bases and J shed 8 bases, with 18 bases lying between them. The CDR3 consists of 14 residues. The CDR3 coding sequence is TGTGCCAGCAGCAAATTAGGAGAGACGGGGGGCTACACCTTC. Translated, it gives CASSKLGETGGYTF.

This clone has just a few counts. As DNA, the CDR3 is TGTGCCAGCAGCTCGAACAGGGTAATTGACACTGAAGCTTTCTTT. This codes for CASSSNRVIDTEAFF. The chain couples TRBV5-8 to TRBJ1-1; D is possibly TRBD1 (6 bases). The germline CDR1 and CDR2 sequences are SGHTS and YDEGEE. This CDR3 has 15 residues. Trimming pared 3 bases from V and 3 bases from J, leaving 15 bases between.

A note on this clone: Additional DNA sequences in this sample encode the identical CDR3. This rearrangement joins TRBV14 to TRBJ2-7; D is unresolved. Germline V gene sequence: CDR1 SGHDN, CDR2 FVKESK. The CDR3 extends over 14 amino acids. The ends were cut back, 1 base at V and 2 bases at J, with 9 bases in the middle. CDR3 bases: TGTGCCAGCAGCCAAGTGACCGGACCCTACGAGCAGTACTTC. Translated, it gives CASSQVTGPYEQYF.

The chain employs TRBV25-1 and TRBJ2-1; 8 bases agree with TRBD2. Germline V gene lookup returns CDR1 MGHDK and CDR2 SYGVNS. The V gene end was trimmed by 5 bases and the J gene end by 8 bases; junction bases not matched to a gene: 11. The CDR3 spans 15 residues. CDR3 loop: CASSTTGGPSDEQFF. Here the CDR3 DNA reads TGTGCCAGCAGTACAACGGGGGGGCCCAGCGATGAGCAGTTCTTC.

This chain connects TRBV7-9 to TRBJ1-5; D ambiguous. The CDR3 sequence is 13 residues long. The V end was cut by 1 base, the J end by 7 bases, with 8 bases between. The V gene's germline CDR1 is SEHNR and CDR2 FQNEAQ (reference sequence). CDR3 nucleotides: TGTGCCAGCAGCTTAGGAGGGAGCCAGCCCCAGCATTTT. Protein product: CASSLGGSQPQHF.

Details on this clone: One end of the junction varies from germline; a read error may be responsible. This chain uses TRBV7-9 with TRBJ1-3; no firm D call. The CDR3 loop spans 12 amino acids. From germline, CDR1 is SEHNR and CDR2 FQNEAQ (reference sequence). The CDR3 loop is CASSLSGNTIYF. The CDR3 DNA is TGTGCCAGCAGCTTATCTGGGAACACCATATATTTT.

This clone was picked up one time. CDR3 residues: CASSLAQMTEFTDTQYF. CDR3 DNA sequence: TGTGCCAGCAGCTTAGCGCAGATGACAGAGTTCACAGATACGCAGTATTTT. This chain joins TRBV7-8 and TRBJ2-3, with D tentatively TRBD1 (5 bases). Germline values: CDR1 SGHVS, CDR2 FQNEAQ. The CDR3 consists of 17 residues. Trimming removed 0 bases at V and 2 bases at J, with 15 bases between.

This clone was found a few times. The V gene is TRBV28, the J gene TRBJ1-5, with D possibly matching TRBD1 (6 bases). Between the trimmed V and J ends, which lost 2 bases and 3 bases, there was a span of 11 bases. The CDR3 covers 15 residues. Per the germline V gene, CDR1 is MDHEN and CDR2 is SYDVKM. Here the CDR3 reads CASSLRSGANQPQHF. The CDR3 DNA reads TGTGCCAGCAGTTTACGTTCAGGGGCCAATCAGCCCCAGCATTTT.

V gene TRBV28 combines with J gene TRBJ1-2; no clear D gene. Trimming stripped 6 bases from V and 13 bases from J, with 15 bases between. Germline loops: CDR1 MDHEN, CDR2 SYDVKM. The CDR3 runs 11 residues. CDR3 sequence (DNA): TGTGCCAGCAGCTTGGCGATGGGATCCACCTTC. Its translation is CASSLAMGSTF.

The rearrangement uses TRBV6-6 and TRBJ1-2, with D uncertain. V lost 0 bases to trimming and J lost 6 bases, with 11 bases between them. This CDR3 is 14 amino acids long. In germline, CDR1 is MNHNY, CDR2 SVGAGI (reference sequence). CDR3 in amino acids: CASSYSGRTDGYTF. DNA of the CDR3: TGTGCCAGCAGTTACTCGGGCAGAACGGATGGCTACACCTTC.

This sequence joins TRBV23-1 and TRBJ2-7; 10 bases map to TRBD1. TRBV23-1 is labeled an ORF, and its function is uncertain. The V and J ends lost 6 bases and 2 bases, in that order; junction bases with no gene match: 4. The CDR3 totals 14 residues. The CDR3 DNA is TGCGCCAGCAGCCGTGGGACAGGGGCCTACGAGCAGTACTTC. It encodes CASSRGTGAYEQYF.

The rearrangement links TRBV3-1 (or the pseudogene TRBV3-2) to TRBJ1-6, with 8 bases lining up with TRBD1. The CDR3 extends over 18 amino acids. With V trimmed by 3 bases and J by 0 bases, 7 bases remained unmatched. The germline V gene has CDR1 LGHDT and CDR2 YNNKEL (reference sequence). The CDR3 nucleotides are TGTGCCAGCAGCCATCCCCACAGGGGGAGCTCCTATAATTCACCCCTCCACTTT. Its translation is CASSHPHRGSSYNSPLHF.

The chain recombines TRBV6-4 with TRBJ2-1; 10 nucleotides align to TRBD2. The V segment lost 0 bases and the J segment 6 bases; nucleotides outside the gene matches: 5. Germline CDR1 and CDR2: MRHNA and SNTAGT. This CDR3 is built from 16 residues. The CDR3: CASSDSGSGGLNEQFF. Written as DNA, the CDR3 is TGTGCCAGCAGTGACTCAGGTAGCGGGGGGCTCAATGAGCAGTTCTTC.

J is TRBJ1-2 and V is TRBV30, with unresolved D. Per the germline V gene, CDR1 is GTSNPN and CDR2 is SVGIG (reference sequence). The CDR3 loop spans 14 amino acids. V was pared by 0 bases and J by 1 base, with 9 bases between. CDR3 in DNA: TGTGCCTGGAGTGTATACAGCGTTAACTATGGCTACACCTTC. It translates to CAWSVYSVNYGYTF.

The chain recombines TRBV18 with TRBJ2-2; no clear D gene. This CDR3 contains 15 residues. Trimming cost V 2 bases and J 0 bases, with 7 bases left between them. Looked up from germline, CDR1 is KGHSH and CDR2 is LQKENI. CDR3 bases: TGTGCCAGCTCACCAGCCCAAGCGAACACCGGGGAGCTGTTTTTT. Translation: CASSPAQANTGELFF. Supplemented by reference TRBV18 and TRBJ2-2, the full variable domain reads NAGVMQNPRHLVRRRGQEARLRCSPMKGHSHVYWYRQLPEEGLKFMVYLQKENIIDESGMPKERFSAEFPKEGPSILRIQQVVRGDSAAYFCASSPAQANTGELFFGEGSRLTVL.

V is TRBV18 and J is TRBJ2-7; D is possibly TRBD1 or TRBD2 (5 bases each). The germline gives CDR1 KGHSH, CDR2 LQKENI. V lost 5 bases and J 6 bases, leaving 17 bases between the germline ends. This CDR3 spans 14 amino acids. The CDR3 nucleotides are TGTGCCAGCTCAAGGGACCCATTCGTAAGCGAGCAGTACTTC. Translating it yields CASSRDPFVSEQYF. The full variable domain, its missing parts supplied by reference TRBV18 and TRBJ2-7, is NAGVMQNPRHLVRRRGQEARLRCSPMKGHSHVYWYRQLPEEGLKFMVYLQKENIIDESGMPKERFSAEFPKEGPSILRIQQVVRGDSAAYFCASSRDPFVSEQYFGPGTRLTVT.

This chain uses TRBV9 with TRBJ2-5; no reliable D call. This CDR3 has 13 amino acids. Germline loops: CDR1 SGDLS, CDR2 YYNGEE. V was trimmed by 7 bases and J by 5 bases, leaving 15 bases between them. The CDR3 nucleotides read TGTGCCAGCTCAGGCAGGTCCTACGAGACCCAGTACTTC. Protein sequence: CASSGRSYETQYF.

This clone turned up a few times. The chain has TRBV28 and TRBJ1-5; 11 nucleotides line up with TRBD1. Per germline, CDR1 MDHEN and CDR2 SYDVKM. V gave up 10 bases and J gave up 9 bases; unmatched junction bases: 11. This CDR3 has 14 amino acids. The CDR3 loop reads CAIPGTGGFGPQHF. The CDR3 coding sequence is TGTGCCATACCCGGGACAGGGGGTTTTGGGCCCCAGCATTTT.

This chain links TRBV6-2 or TRBV6-3 with TRBJ1-1, with unresolved D. The CDR3 is 13 residues long. Germline assignment: CDR1 MNHEY and CDR2 SVGEGT. The V end was cut by 0 bases, the J end by 5 bases, with 7 bases between. CDR3 DNA: TGTGCCAGCAGTTACTCTTCCAGGACTGAAGCTTTCTTT. Its translation: CASSYSSRTEAFF.

V is TRBV29-1 and J is TRBJ2-2, with 10 nucleotides matching TRBD1. V trimming: 6 bases; J trimming: 4 bases; junction bases outside the gene matches: 8. The germline gives CDR1 SQVTM, CDR2 ANQGSEA. This CDR3 comprises 15 residues. The CDR3 protein is CSVTTGGVGTGELFF. The CDR3 DNA reads as TGCAGCGTGACGACAGGGGGCGTTGGCACCGGGGAGCTGTTTTTT.

The chain recombines TRBV4-1 with TRBJ1-2; the D is unclear. The CDR3 extends over 15 amino acids. Germline V gives CDR1 MGHRA, CDR2 YSYEKL. V was clipped by 1 base and J by 4 bases, with 13 bases between them. For the CDR3, the DNA is TGCGCCAGCAGCCAAGGTCTTTGGGTGGGCTATGGCTACACCTTC. It codes for CASSQGLWVGYGYTF.

This clone occurred once. This chain joins TRBV28 and TRBJ2-6; a possible D gene is TRBD2 (6 bases). Germline loops: CDR1 MDHEN, CDR2 SYDVKM. The CDR3 is made up of 15 amino acids. Trimming shortened V by 6 bases and J by 11 bases, and 20 bases separated the two germline ends. The CDR3 loop is CASSTLAGTTDVLTF. CDR3 DNA: TGTGCCAGCAGCACCCTGGCGGGGACGACCGACGTCCTGACTTTC. The whole variable domain, filled in from reference TRBV28 and TRBJ2-6, reads DVKVTQSSRYLVKRTGEKVFLECVQDMDHENMFWYRQDPGLGLRLIYFSYDVKMKEKGDIPEGYSVSREKKERFSLILESASTNQTSMYLCASSTLAGTTDVLTFGAGSRLTVL.

The chain carries TRBV29-1 and TRBJ1-1, with D uncertain. Trimming pared 4 bases from V and 5 bases from J, leaving 14 bases between. The germline CDR1 and CDR2 sequences are SQVTM and ANQGSEA. The CDR3 totals 13 residues. The CDR3 sequence is CSVALNRGTEAFF. The DNA of the CDR3 is TGCAGCGTTGCTCTCAACAGAGGAACTGAAGCTTTCTTT.

This chain links TRBV25-1 with TRBJ2-6, with 8 positions matching TRBD1. V was clipped by 2 bases and J by 1 base; unmatched bases: 1. The CDR3 covers 16 residues. Germline CDR1 and CDR2: MGHDK and SYGVNS. The CDR3 loop is CASSEQGASGANVLTF. Written as DNA, the CDR3 is TGTGCCAGCAGTGAACAGGGGGCTTCTGGGGCCAACGTCCTGACTTTC.

The chain couples TRBV6-5 to TRBJ1-5; D is unclear. Trimming shortened V by 5 bases and J by 4 bases, and 9 bases separated the two germline ends. CDR3 size: 13 residues. Germline V CDR1 and CDR2: MNHEY, SVGAGI. The CDR3 nucleotides read TGTGCCAGCAGTCTTCACAAGAATCAGCCCCAGCATTTT. This sequence encodes CASSLHKNQPQHF.

This chain uses TRBV7-3 with TRBJ2-1, with D possibly TRBD2 on 5 matching bases. The CDR3 runs 15 residues. Trimming left V 4 bases short and J 2 bases short, with 12 bases between. Germline lookup yields CDR1 SGHTA and CDR2 FQGTGA. CDR3 in DNA: TGTGCCAGCAGCTCTAGACCCGGGGCCTACAATGAGCAGTTCTTC. Protein product: CASSSRPGAYNEQFF.